These 3 T cell receptor beta chains share one sample of origin, sequenced in a study of cytomegalovirus exposure and HLA in healthy donors. The PCR had 60 Vbeta and 13 Jbeta primers. Produced via immunoSEQ multiplex PCR; TCRdb's table is partial and in-frame only. The data show about 210,000 clones, roughly 80% seen once. The sample consisted of PBMCs. These receptors all stem from a man aged 25 to 40 in good health and CMV-seronegative.

The chain joins TRBV15 to TRBJ2-7, with 10 bases matching TRBD1. With 5 bases clipped from V and 5 bases from J, the junction kept 9 bases outside the gene matches. The CDR3 is 15 residues long. Per the germline V gene, CDR1 is LNHNV and CDR2 is YYDKDF (reference sequence). The DNA for the CDR3 is TGTGCCACCAGCCCCCGCCGGGACAGGGGACACGAGCAGTACTTC. This codes for CATSPRRDRGHEQYF.

The chain links TRBV7-3 to TRBJ2-3, with 7 bases lining up with TRBD2. The germline V gene encodes CDR1 SGHTA and CDR2 FQGTGA. CDR3 length: 16 residues. Trimming cost V 4 bases and J 1 base; bases outside gene matches: 8. CDR3 in amino acids: CASSSLGRGGTDTQYF. The CDR3 DNA reads TGTGCCAGCAGCTCCTTGGGACGGGGGGGCACAGATACGCAGTATTTT. Full variable domain (rest looked up from reference TRBV7-3 and TRBJ2-3): GAGVSQTPSNKVTEKGKYVELRCDPISGHTALYWYRQSLGQGPEFLIYFQGTGAADDSGLPNDRFFAVRPEGSVSTLKIQRTERGDSAVYLCASSSLGRGGTDTQYFGPGTRLTVL.

In its sample, this clone was seen once. The chain employs TRBV11-1 and TRBJ1-1, with unresolved D. The CDR3 length is 13 residues. Trimming removed 3 bases at V and 1 base at J, with 6 bases between. Germline CDR1 SGHAT, CDR2 FQDESV (reference sequence). CDR3 nucleotides: TGTGCCAGCAGCTTCACGGGGAACACTGAAGCTTTCTTT. Its protein is CASSFTGNTEAFF. Full variable domain (rest looked up from reference TRBV11-1 and TRBJ1-1): EAEVAQSPRYKITEKSQAVAFWCDPISGHATLYWYRQILGQGPELLVQFQDESVVDDSQLPKDRFSAERLKGVDSTLKIQPAELGDSAMYLCASSFTGNTEAFFGQGTRLTVV.